The 2 T cell receptor beta chains below were found in one sample sequenced in a study of technical replicates of blood from a few donors. The assay was immunoSEQ multiplex PCR, and TCRdb's table has in-frame clones only and misses some. The repertoire holds tens of thousands of clones, with about 96% as singletons. Sample: T cells isolated from PBMCs. These receptors were obtained from a human donor in good health.

The V call is TRBV9, the J call TRBJ2-1; 7 nucleotides match TRBD1. J lost 6 bases, V lost 0 bases, and 3 bases had no gene match. There are 14 residues in the CDR3. CDR1 and CDR2 (germline): SGDLS, YYNGEE. CDR3 sequence: CASSVETGSNEQFF. CDR3 bases: TGTGCCAGCAGCGTAGAGACAGGGAGCAATGAGCAGTTCTTC.

The CDR3 nucleotides read TGTGCCAGCAGCTTAGATATCCTGCAGCGGGCTTTCTTT. The encoded protein is CASSLDILQRAFF. The V gene is TRBV11-2, the J gene TRBJ1-1, with D uncertain. This CDR3 has 13 amino acids. In germline, CDR1 is SGHAT, CDR2 FQNNGV. The germline V and J ends were trimmed by 0 bases and 11 bases, with 13 bases remaining between them.